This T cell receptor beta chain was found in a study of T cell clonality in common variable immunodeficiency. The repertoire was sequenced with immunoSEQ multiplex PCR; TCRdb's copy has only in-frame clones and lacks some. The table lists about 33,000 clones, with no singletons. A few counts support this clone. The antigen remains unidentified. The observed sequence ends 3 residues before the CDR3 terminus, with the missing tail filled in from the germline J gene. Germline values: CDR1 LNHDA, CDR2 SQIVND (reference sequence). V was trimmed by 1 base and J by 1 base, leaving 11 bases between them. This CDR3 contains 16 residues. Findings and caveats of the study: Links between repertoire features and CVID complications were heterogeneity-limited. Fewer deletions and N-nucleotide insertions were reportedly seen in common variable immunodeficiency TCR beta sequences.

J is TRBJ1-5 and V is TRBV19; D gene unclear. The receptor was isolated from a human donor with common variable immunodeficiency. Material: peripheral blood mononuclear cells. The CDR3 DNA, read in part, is TGTGCCAGTAGTATAGTTGCGGGAGGGAGCAATCAGCCC. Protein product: CASSIVAGGSNQP. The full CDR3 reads CASSIVAGGSNQPQHF.